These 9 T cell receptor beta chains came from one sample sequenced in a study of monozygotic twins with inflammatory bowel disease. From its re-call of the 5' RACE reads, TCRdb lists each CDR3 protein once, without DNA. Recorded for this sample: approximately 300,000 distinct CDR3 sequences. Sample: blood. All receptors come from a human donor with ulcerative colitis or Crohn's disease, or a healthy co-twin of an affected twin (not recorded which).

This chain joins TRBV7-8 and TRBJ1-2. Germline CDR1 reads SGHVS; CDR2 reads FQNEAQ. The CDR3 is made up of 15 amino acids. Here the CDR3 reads CASSLVGDLTSGYTF.

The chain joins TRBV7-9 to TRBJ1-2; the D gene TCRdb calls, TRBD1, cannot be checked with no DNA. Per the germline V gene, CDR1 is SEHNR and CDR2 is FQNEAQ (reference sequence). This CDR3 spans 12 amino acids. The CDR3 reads CATPSEGYGYTF.

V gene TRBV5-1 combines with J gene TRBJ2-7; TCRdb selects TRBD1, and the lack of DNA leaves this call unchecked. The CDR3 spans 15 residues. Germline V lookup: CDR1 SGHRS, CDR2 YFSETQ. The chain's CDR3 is CASSSPDTIHYEQYF.

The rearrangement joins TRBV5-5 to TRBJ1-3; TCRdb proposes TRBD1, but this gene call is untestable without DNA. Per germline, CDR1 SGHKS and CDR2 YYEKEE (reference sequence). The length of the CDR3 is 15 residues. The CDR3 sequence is CASSGTGSSGNTIYF.

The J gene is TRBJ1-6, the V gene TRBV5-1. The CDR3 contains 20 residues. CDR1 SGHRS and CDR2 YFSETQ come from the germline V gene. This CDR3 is CASSLEPGTGSSSYNSPLHF. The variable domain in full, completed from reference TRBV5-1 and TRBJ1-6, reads KAGVTQTPRYLIKTRGQQVTLSCSPISGHRSVSWYQQTPGQGLQFLFEYFSETQRNKGNFPGRFSGRQFSNSRSEMNVSTLELGDSALYLCASSLEPGTGSSSYNSPLHFGNGTRLTVT.

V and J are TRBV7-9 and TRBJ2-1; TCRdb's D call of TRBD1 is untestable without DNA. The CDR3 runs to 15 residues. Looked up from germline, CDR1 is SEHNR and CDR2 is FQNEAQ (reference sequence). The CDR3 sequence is CASSLKHPSRGEQFF.

The CDR3 loop reads CATSSPRGRNTEAFF. The chain has TRBV15 and TRBJ1-1; TCRdb's D call, TRBD1, is unchecked because there is no DNA. Germline V gene sequence: CDR1 LNHNV, CDR2 YYDKDF (reference sequence). The CDR3 spans 15 residues.

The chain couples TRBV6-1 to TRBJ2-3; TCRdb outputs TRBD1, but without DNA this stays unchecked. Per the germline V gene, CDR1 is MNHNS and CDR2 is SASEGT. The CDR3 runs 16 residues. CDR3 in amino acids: CASSTKDSRSTDTQYF.

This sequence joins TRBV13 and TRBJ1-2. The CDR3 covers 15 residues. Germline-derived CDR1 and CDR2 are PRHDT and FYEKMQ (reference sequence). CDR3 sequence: CASSLEAPGYYGYTF.